The next 27 T cell receptor beta chains were all read from a single sample in a study of Ad26.COV2.S vaccination and SARS-CoV-2 variants. Produced via immunoSEQ multiplex PCR; TCRdb's table is partial and in-frame only. This table holds 440,000 or so clones, approximately 90% found once. The treatment here: some 20 received Ad26.COV2.S at low or high dose, single or two shots; roughly five received placebo; per-sample allocation not given. Samples were taken on day 63 after the first vaccine or placebo injection. The sample in question was peripheral blood, obtained in a trial of Ad26.COV2.S vaccine versus placebo. The receptors originated from a person aged 18-60 years who received the Ad26.COV2.S COVID-19 vaccine or a placebo.

Only a few counts were recorded for this clone. The chain employs TRBV4-1 and TRBJ2-5; TRBD2 aligns across 8 bases. The CDR3 has 13 amino acids. Trimming removed 1 base from V and 5 bases from J; junction bases left unmatched: 0. Germline CDR1 and CDR2: MGHRA and YSYEKL. The DNA for the CDR3 is TGCGCCAGCAGCCAAGCGGGGGGGGAGACCCAGTACTTC. Translating gives CASSQAGGETQYF.

The chain has TRBV12-3 or TRBV12-4 and TRBJ1-1; no definite D call. The V and J ends lost 6 bases and 1 base respectively, with 9 bases between them. CDR3 length: 13 amino acids. The CDR3 DNA is TGTGCCAGCAGCCTACAGACGAACACTGAAGCTTTCTTT. Translating it yields CASSLQTNTEAFF.

The V call is TRBV4-1, the J call TRBJ1-5; D is unclear. The CDR3 consists of 14 residues. Trimming stripped 0 bases from V and 6 bases from J, with 9 bases between. Looked up from germline, CDR1 is MGHRA and CDR2 is YSYEKL. The CDR3 DNA reads as TGCGCCAGCAGCCAAGAGAGGTCGTTTCAGCCCCAGCATTTT. It specifies CASSQERSFQPQHF.

The chain uses TRBV6-6 and TRBJ1-6; 8 positions agree with TRBD1. Germline V gene data show CDR1 as MNHNY and CDR2 as SVGAGI (reference sequence). With 0 bases clipped from V and 8 bases from J, the junction kept 6 bases outside the gene matches. CDR3 length equals 16 residues. The CDR3 is CASSYSTGVSDSPLHF. The DNA of the CDR3 is TGTGCCAGCAGTTACTCGACAGGGGTTTCCGATTCACCCCTCCACTTT.

The chain combines TRBV6-2 or TRBV6-3 with TRBJ2-7, with D uncertain. The ends were cut back, 5 bases at V and 1 base at J, with 9 bases in the middle. The CDR3 contains 13 residues. CDR1 and CDR2 from the germline V gene are MNHEY and SVGEGT. CDR3 sequence: CASSPRVSYEQYF. The CDR3 region has the DNA TGTGCCAGCAGTCCCAGAGTTTCCTACGAGCAGTACTTC.

The V call is TRBV9, the J call TRBJ2-1, with 8 bases fitting TRBD1. The germline gives CDR1 SGDLS, CDR2 YYNGEE. Trimming took 4 bases from V and 4 from J; bases not matched to a gene: 10. This CDR3 spans 16 amino acids. CDR3 in amino acids: CASSSSRTGRYNEQFF. The CDR3 DNA is TGTGCCAGCAGCTCGTCGAGGACAGGGCGTTACAATGAGCAGTTCTTC.

V gene TRBV19 combines with J gene TRBJ1-3, with 9 bases that match TRBD1. Trimming removed 3 bases from V and 2 bases from J; junction bases left unmatched: 11. CDR3 size: 18 residues. Looked up from germline, CDR1 is LNHDA and CDR2 is SQIVND (reference sequence). The CDR3: CASSILRGQGIAGNTIYF. Written as DNA, the CDR3 is TGTGCCAGTAGTATCCTAAGAGGACAGGGGATCGCTGGAAACACCATATATTTT.

The J gene is TRBJ2-7, the V gene TRBV7-2; 8 positions match TRBD1. CDR1 is SGHTA and CDR2 is FQGNSA in the germline V gene. V dropped 5 bases and J dropped 3; count of bases not matched to a gene: 9. The CDR3 is made up of 15 amino acids. Here the CDR3 DNA reads TGTGCCAGCAGCCCTAGGGGGACAGGCTTCTACGAGCAGTACTTC. It specifies CASSPRGTGFYEQYF.

The chain employs TRBV7-2 and TRBJ2-1; 7 nucleotides agree with TRBD1. The CDR3 loop spans 12 amino acids. V shed 1 base, J shed 16 bases, and the junction held 7 bases outside the gene matches. Germline loops: CDR1 SGHTA, CDR2 FQGNSA. The CDR3 sequence is CASSLDTGDQFF. The CDR3, as DNA: TGTGCCAGCAGCTTAGACACAGGGGATCAATTCTTC.

The V call is TRBV4-3, the J call TRBJ1-5, with D uncertain. CDR1 is LGHNA and CDR2 is YSLEER in the germline V gene. The CDR3 has 16 amino acids. V lost 0 bases and J lost 0, with 9 bases in between. The CDR3 DNA is TGCGCCAGCAGCCAAGATACGGCCAATAGCAATCAGCCCCAGCATTTT. Residues: CASSQDTANSNQPQHF.

The V call is TRBV7-2, the J call TRBJ2-2; D may be TRBD1 (7 bases). The germline V gene has CDR1 SGHTA and CDR2 FQGNSA. V was trimmed by 0 bases and J by 8 bases, leaving 19 bases between them. This CDR3 has 17 residues. The CDR3: CASSLARGVGGRGELFF. CDR3 nucleotides: TGTGCCAGCAGCTTAGCCCGCGGGGTAGGGGGCAGGGGGGAGCTGTTTTTT.

The V call is TRBV20-1, the J call TRBJ1-2; a possible D gene is TRBD1 (6 bases). Germline CDR1 is DFQATT and CDR2 is SNEGSKA (reference sequence). This CDR3 region has 11 residues. The CDR3 region is CALRGLYGYTF. The DNA for the CDR3 is TGCGCCCTACGGGGGCTTTACGGCTACACCTTC.

This clone was seen a single time. V usage is TRBV27 and J usage is TRBJ1-2, with a possible D match to TRBD1 (5 bases). Germline CDR1 and CDR2: MNHEY and SMNVEV (reference sequence). V lost 0 bases, J lost 2 bases, and 13 bases lay in between. CDR3 length equals 16 residues. CDR3 nucleotides: TGTGCCAGCAGTTTATCTATAGGGGAATGGAACTATGGCTACACCTTC. It encodes CASSLSIGEWNYGYTF.

Worth noting for this clone: Other DNA sequences in this sample translate to the same CDR3. V is TRBV3-1 (or the pseudogene TRBV3-2) and J is TRBJ1-1; possible D gene TRBD1, 6 bases. Trimming shortened V by 3 bases and J by 4 bases, and 9 bases separated the two germline ends. The CDR3 sequence is 13 residues long. In germline, CDR1 is LGHDT, CDR2 YNNKEL (reference sequence). The CDR3 spells CASSQDRGTEAFF. CDR3 in DNA: TGTGCCAGCAGCCAGGACAGAGGCACTGAAGCTTTCTTT.

V is TRBV9 and J is TRBJ2-7; weak D call: TRBD1 (6 bases). The ends were cut back, 3 bases at V and 2 bases at J, with 12 bases in the middle. In germline, CDR1 is SGDLS, CDR2 YYNGEE. The CDR3 is 14 amino acids. The CDR3 loop is CASSETQGPYEQYF. CDR3 DNA: TGTGCCAGCAGCGAAACACAGGGCCCCTACGAGCAGTACTTC.

J is TRBJ2-3 and V is TRBV19; the match to TRBD2 covers 11 bases. The CDR3 sequence is 16 residues long. V lost 3 bases to trimming and J lost 5 bases; unmatched junction nucleotides: 7. CDR1 is LNHDA and CDR2 is SQIVND in the germline V gene (reference sequence). The CDR3 is CASSIWASGGKDTQYF. The CDR3 nucleotides read TGTGCCAGTAGTATCTGGGCTAGCGGGGGGAAAGATACGCAGTATTTT. Together with reference TRBV19 and TRBJ2-3, the CDR3 gives the full variable domain: DGGITQSPKYLFRKEGQNVTLSCEQNLNHDAMYWYRQDPGQGLRLIYYSQIVNDFQKGDIAEGYSVSREKKESFPLTVTSAQKNPTAFYLCASSIWASGGKDTQYFGPGTRLTVL.

This chain joins TRBV5-8 and TRBJ1-4; 7 positions agree with TRBD1. Per germline, CDR1 SGHTS and CDR2 YDEGEE. CDR3 size: 17 residues. The V and J ends lost 0 bases and 4 bases, in that order; junction bases with no gene match: 9. CDR3 nucleotides: TGTGCCAGCAGCTTGGCGGATGGGACAGCGCTTAATGAAAAACTGTTTTTT. Amino acids: CASSLADGTALNEKLFF.

CDR3 region: CASSRRGTSKGELFF. The CDR3 DNA reads as TGTGCCAGCAGTAGGAGGGGGACTAGCAAAGGGGAGCTGTTTTTT. The gene calls are TRBV7-2 and TRBJ2-2; TRBD2 agrees at 9 bases. CDR3 size: 15 residues. V shed 6 bases, J shed 8 bases, and the junction held 10 bases outside the gene matches. Looked up from germline, CDR1 is SGHTA and CDR2 is FQGNSA.

This clone was detected once. V is TRBV7-9 and J is TRBJ1-3, with D perhaps matching TRBD1 (5 bases). Germline-derived CDR1 and CDR2 are SEHNR and FQNEAQ (reference sequence). The CDR3 contains 16 residues. V lost 1 base and J 1 base, leaving 11 bases between the germline ends. The CDR3 protein is CASSLGRGKSGNTIYF. The CDR3 region has the DNA TGTGCCAGCAGCTTAGGGAGGGGAAAGTCTGGAAACACCATATATTTT.

The V call is TRBV12-3 or TRBV12-4, the J call TRBJ1-2; tentatively, D is TRBD1 (5 bases). The CDR3 length is 13 residues. The V gene lost 0 bases and the J gene lost 5 bases, with 7 bases spanning the gap. CDR3 in DNA: TGTGCCAGCAGTTTAGCGGAGGGGTATGGCTACACCTTC. Translation gives CASSLAEGYGYTF.

The V gene is TRBV19, the J gene TRBJ2-2, with 7 bases matching TRBD1. Trimming removed 1 base from V and 3 bases from J; junction bases left unmatched: 2. The CDR3 length is 15 residues. CDR1 is LNHDA, CDR2 SQIVND, per germline (reference sequence). The CDR3 loop reads CASSIGQGDTGELFF. In nucleotides, the CDR3 is TGTGCCAGTAGTATAGGGCAGGGGGACACCGGGGAGCTGTTTTTT.

The chain combines TRBV28 with TRBJ1-2, with a weak D call TRBD1 (5 bases). Germline loops: CDR1 MDHEN, CDR2 SYDVKM. V was pared by 1 base and J by 8 bases, with 17 bases between. This CDR3 is built from 15 residues. CDR3 in amino acids: CASSLSVGGISGYTF. In DNA form, the CDR3 reads TGTGCCAGCAGTTTATCCGTCGGGGGGATCAGCGGCTACACCTTC.

The chain joins TRBV10-1 to TRBJ1-1, with a possible D match to TRBD1 (5 bases). The CDR3 has 13 amino acids. The germline CDR1 and CDR2 sequences are WNHNN and SYGVQD (reference sequence). With 6 bases removed from V and 8 bases from J, the gap between germline ends came to 16 bases. This CDR3 is CASSSKPGGEAFF. The CDR3 DNA follows: TGCGCCAGCAGCTCCAAGCCGGGGGGGGAAGCTTTCTTT.

This chain connects TRBV7-2 to TRBJ2-1, with TRBD2 matching over 7 bases. The V gene's germline CDR1 is SGHTA and CDR2 FQGNSA. V dropped 2 bases and J dropped 12; count of bases not matched to a gene: 13. The CDR3 runs 15 residues. The CDR3 sequence is CASSLNAGVNEGQFF. The CDR3 bases are TGTGCCAGCAGCTTAAATGCGGGAGTCAATGAGGGGCAGTTCTTC.

This chain uses TRBV10-3 with TRBJ1-2, with D unresolved. Trimming stripped 2 bases from V and 7 bases from J, with 17 bases between. This CDR3 contains 15 residues. Germline CDR1 and CDR2: ENHRY and SYGVKD. The CDR3 spells CAISEDRWVYAGYTF. The DNA of the CDR3 is TGTGCCATCAGTGAGGATCGGTGGGTGTATGCTGGCTACACCTTC.

Here the CDR3 DNA reads TGTGCCAGCAGCTTAGCTCCGTCCCGGGACAGGGTCGGAGGCTACACCTTC. Residues: CASSLAPSRDRVGGYTF. The chain couples TRBV7-8 to TRBJ1-2, with 9 bases that match TRBD1. J was trimmed by 8 bases and V by 0 bases; bases with no gene match: 13. Germline V CDR1 and CDR2: SGHVS, FQNEAQ. The CDR3 extends over 17 amino acids.

The gene calls are TRBV5-1 and TRBJ1-2; a weak D match, TRBD1 (5 bases). CDR1 and CDR2 from the germline V gene are SGHRS and YFSETQ. There are 15 residues in the CDR3. V was clipped by 0 bases and J by 1 base, with 10 bases between them. CDR3 DNA: TGCGCCAGCAGCTTGGAACGGGGACTTAACTATGGCTACACCTTC. It codes for CASSLERGLNYGYTF.